Presented here are 21 T cell receptor beta chains from one specimen sequenced in a study of cytomegalovirus exposure and HLA in healthy donors. The PCR used 60 Vbeta and 13 Jbeta primers. Sequencing used immunoSEQ multiplex PCR; TCRdb keeps in-frame clones, though not all of them. Counted here are 150,000 or so clones, less than 85% occurring once; the ten biggest clones make up about 1.5%. The sample consisted of PBMCs. All receptors derive from a male donor in good health and CMV-seronegative.

Worth noting for this clone: Its ends do not fully match the called genes, so a read error is possible. The V and J genes are TRBV27 and TRBJ2-7; 15 nucleotides align to TRBD2. The CDR3 has 18 residues. Germline CDR1 reads MNHEY; CDR2 reads SMNVEV (reference sequence). CDR3 bases: TGTGCCAGCAGTTTCCTTAGGACTAGCGGGAGGGCCTCCTCCGAGCAGTACTTC. Translation gives CASSFLRTSGRASSEQYF.

The rearrangement uses TRBV29-1 and TRBJ2-6, with D uncertain. Germline CDR1 reads SQVTM; CDR2 reads ANQGSEA. Trimming removed 6 bases at V and 3 bases at J, with 9 bases between. CDR3 size: 13 residues. DNA for the CDR3: TGCAGCGTGATGTTGAGTGGGGCCAACGTCCTGACTTTC. Its translation is CSVMLSGANVLTF.

This clone has more than one count but fewer than ten. V is TRBV28 and J is TRBJ1-4; TRBD1 matches 10 bases. J was trimmed by 1 base and V by 1 base; bases with no gene match: 6. This CDR3 is 18 amino acids long. Per the germline V gene, CDR1 is MDHEN and CDR2 is SYDVKM. For the CDR3, the DNA is TGTGCCAGCAGTTTATCTGGACAGGGGGACGGAACTAATGAAAAACTGTTTTTT. Protein: CASSLSGQGDGTNEKLFF.

CDR3 sequence (DNA): TGTGCCAGCAGCGCCGGAGTCACGGGTAGCTCCTACAATGAGCAGTTCTTC. Its protein is CASSAGVTGSSYNEQFF. The chain employs TRBV9 and TRBJ2-1; no reliable D call. Germline V CDR1 and CDR2: SGDLS, YYNGEE. The CDR3 totals 17 residues. Trimming cost V 3 bases and J 0 bases, with 16 bases left between them.

The J gene is TRBJ1-2, the V gene TRBV2; tentative D call: TRBD1 (6 bases). Trimming pared 3 bases from V and 5 bases from J, leaving 10 bases between. CDR1 and CDR2 (germline): SNHLY, FYNNEI. This CDR3 is built from 13 residues. This chain's CDR3 is CASSDGQGYGYTF. DNA of the CDR3: TGTGCCAGCAGTGACGGGCAGGGGTATGGCTACACCTTC.

Only one count was recorded for this clone. The genes are TRBV13 and TRBJ1-4; D is perhaps TRBD1 (6 bases). Germline V gene data show CDR1 as PRHDT and CDR2 as FYEKMQ (reference sequence). This CDR3 has 14 amino acids. Trimming removed 6 bases at V and 7 bases at J, with 15 bases between. The CDR3 region has the DNA TGTGCCAGCAGAAAGGGGGGGTACGGTGAAAAACTGTTTTTT. Protein: CASRKGGYGEKLFF.

This clone appeared once. The V call is TRBV7-9, the J call TRBJ2-7, with D possibly being TRBD1 (6 bases). Germline V gene sequence: CDR1 SEHNR, CDR2 FQNEAQ (reference sequence). There are 14 residues in the CDR3. The germline V and J ends were trimmed by 3 bases and 5 bases, with 14 bases remaining between them. The CDR3: CASSFASGVNEQYF. The CDR3 region has the DNA TGTGCCAGCAGCTTTGCCTCAGGGGTCAACGAGCAGTACTTC.

The V call is TRBV6-4, the J call TRBJ1-4, with D possibly TRBD1 on 6 matching bases. Trimming took off 4 bases at V and 7 bases at J, with 10 bases between the two ends. The V gene's germline CDR1 is MRHNA and CDR2 SNTAGT. There are 13 residues in the CDR3. The CDR3 bases are TGTGCCAGCAGTGCAGGGGCTGGTGAAAAACTGTTTTTT. Protein sequence: CASSAGAGEKLFF.

The chain has TRBV18 and TRBJ1-1, with 10 bases identical to TRBD1. The germline CDR1 and CDR2 sequences are KGHSH and LQKENI. The V and J ends lost 6 bases and 11 bases, in that order; junction bases with no gene match: 9. The CDR3 covers 13 residues. The CDR3 nucleotides are TGTGCCAGCTCTACCGGGACAGGGGTAGTTGCTTTCTTT. This encodes CASSTGTGVVAFF.

The gene calls are TRBV28 and TRBJ2-5; TRBD2 aligns across 9 bases. With 6 bases clipped from V and 5 bases from J, the junction kept 7 bases outside the gene matches. Germline V CDR1 and CDR2: MDHEN, SYDVKM. The CDR3 runs 14 residues. The CDR3 spells CASRISGRTETQYF. The CDR3 nucleotides read TGTGCCAGCAGAATAAGCGGGAGGACGGAGACCCAGTACTTC.

J is TRBJ2-7 and V is TRBV5-4; 9 bases fit TRBD1. This CDR3 comprises 14 residues. Trimming took 6 bases from V and 1 from J; bases not matched to a gene: 5. The germline gives CDR1 SGHNT, CDR2 YYREEE (reference sequence). The CDR3 DNA sequence: TGTGCCAGCACTACACAGGGGGCGTCCTACGAGCAGTACTTC. This codes for CASTTQGASYEQYF.

The chain employs TRBV27 and TRBJ2-5; 7 bases align to TRBD2. V was clipped by 2 bases and J by 9 bases; unmatched bases: 9. This CDR3 is built from 14 residues. CDR1 is MNHEY, CDR2 SMNVEV, per germline (reference sequence). The CDR3 sequence is CASSLRGGTSAQYF. As DNA, the CDR3 is TGTGCCAGCAGTTTACGGGGAGGGACGAGTGCCCAGTACTTC.

The chain combines TRBV9 with TRBJ1-1; maybe TRBD1 (5 bases). Trimming took 1 base from V and 10 from J, leaving 14 bases between them. The V gene's germline CDR1 is SGDLS and CDR2 YYNGEE. CDR3 length: 13 residues. CDR3 amino acids: CASSVQGAEGAFF. The CDR3 nucleotides read TGTGCCAGCAGCGTACAAGGGGCCGAAGGAGCTTTCTTT.

The table lists this clone with a count of one. V usage is TRBV5-1 and J usage is TRBJ2-6, with 9 bases lining up with TRBD1. The CDR3 is 18 amino acids. CDR1 is SGHRS, CDR2 YFSETQ, per germline. V gave up 5 bases and J gave up 4 bases; unmatched junction bases: 13. CDR3 nucleotide sequence: TGCGCCAGCAGTTGGAGCTCCGGGACAGGGCTCGGGGCCAACGTCCTGACTTTC. Protein product: CASSWSSGTGLGANVLTF.

This chain uses TRBV5-6 with TRBJ1-5, with D perhaps TRBD1 (5 bases). The CDR3 length is 16 residues. CDR1 and CDR2 from the germline V gene are SGHDT and YYEEEE. The V end was cut by 3 bases, the J end by 3 bases, with 16 bases between. This CDR3 is CASSSGGGGINQPQHF. The DNA of the CDR3 is TGTGCCAGCAGCTCGGGTGGGGGGGGGATCAATCAGCCCCAGCATTTT.

The chain uses TRBV19 and TRBJ1-3; weak D call: TRBD1 (6 bases). Trimming removed 6 bases at V and 0 bases at J, with 12 bases between. The CDR3 runs 15 residues. Germline lookup yields CDR1 LNHDA and CDR2 SQIVND (reference sequence). CDR3: CASSQDRSSGNTIYF. DNA for the CDR3: TGTGCCAGTAGCCAGGACAGAAGCTCTGGAAACACCATATATTTT.

The chain joins TRBV6-6 to TRBJ2-5; 9 bases agree with TRBD1. Germline loops: CDR1 MNHNY, CDR2 SVGAGI (reference sequence). V lost 8 bases, J lost 2 bases, and 6 bases stayed unmatched. This CDR3 comprises 14 residues. The CDR3 nucleotides read TGTGCCAGCCGGCCCGGACAGGGGCAAGAGACCCAGTACTTC. Its translation: CASRPGQGQETQYF.

This clone appeared once. The chain combines TRBV5-1 with TRBJ1-5; the match to TRBD1 covers 7 bases. The CDR3 runs to 15 residues. Trimming cost V 2 bases and J 4 bases; bases outside gene matches: 6. The germline V gene has CDR1 SGHRS and CDR2 YFSETQ. CDR3 residues: CASSLQGKPNQPQHF. DNA for the CDR3: TGCGCCAGCAGCTTACAGGGGAAGCCTAATCAGCCCCAGCATTTT.

The rearrangement links TRBV5-1 to TRBJ2-7; 8 bases agree with TRBD1. The CDR3 has 15 amino acids. Germline CDR1 and CDR2: SGHRS and YFSETQ. V gave up 4 bases and J gave up 3 bases; unmatched junction bases: 9. The CDR3 nucleotides read TGCGCCAGCAGCACCTCGACCGGGACAGGCTACGAGCAGTACTTC. This sequence encodes CASSTSTGTGYEQYF.

This chain connects TRBV28 to TRBJ1-4; no clear D gene. Trimming removed 6 bases from V and 4 bases from J, with 6 bases in between. The CDR3 loop spans 12 amino acids. Germline V gives CDR1 MDHEN, CDR2 SYDVKM. The CDR3: CASRELNEKLFF. The CDR3 region has the DNA TGTGCCAGCAGGGAGCTTAATGAAAAACTGTTTTTT.

The chain combines TRBV18 with TRBJ2-7, with 7 positions matching TRBD1. V shed 0 bases and J 4 bases; nucleotides not matched to a gene: 6. Per the germline V gene, CDR1 is KGHSH and CDR2 is LQKENI. The CDR3 contains 15 residues. The CDR3 bases are TGTGCCAGCTCACCACCGGGCAGGGGGTTGTACGAGCAGTACTTC. Its protein is CASSPPGRGLYEQYF.